This record covers a single T cell receptor beta chain. TCRdb's table, derived via immunoSEQ multiplex PCR, lists solely in-frame clones and lacks some. The table includes approximately 1.4 million clones, under 99% detected once. This sample is part of a study of shared clonotypes between healthy human individuals. Looking at the study overall: Every donor yielded three CD4 naive, three CD4 memory, two CD8 naive and one CD8 memory plate.

CDR1 SGHRS and CDR2 YFSETQ come from the germline V gene. This CDR3 comprises 19 residues. Trimming stripped 0 bases from V and 0 bases from J, with 18 bases between. The sample was naive CD4+ T cells sorted from blood. Noted subset: CD45RA+ positively selected. The TCR was taken from a man aged 25 to 40 in good health. The chain recombines TRBV5-1 with TRBJ2-2, with D perhaps TRBD1 or TRBD2 (6 bases each). The chain's CDR3 is CASSLVTGRINANTGELFF. The CDR3 DNA follows: TGCGCCAGCAGCTTGGTTACAGGGAGGATTAACGCGAACACCGGGGAGCTGTTTTTT. The full variable domain, in which reference TRBV5-1 and TRBJ2-2 provide the parts outside the CDR3, is KAGVTQTPRYLIKTRGQQVTLSCSPISGHRSVSWYQQTPGQGLQFLFEYFSETQRNKGNFPGRFSGRQFSNSRSEMNVSTLELGDSALYLCASSLVTGRINANTGELFFGEGSRLTVL.